The 30 T cell receptor beta chains below were found in one sample sequenced in a study of T-cell memory formation after mild COVID-19. TCRdb reprocessed the 5' RACE reads via MiXCR and lists one record per CDR3 protein. The data show about 350,000 distinct CDR3 sequences, roughly an eighth seen once. Input material: PBMCs or a T cell subset sorted from them (not recorded which). These receptors all come from a man aged 18-30 years who had mild COVID-19 (a few samples of this study predate the infection). Cell type and time point are not known.

This clonotype has just a few counts. The rearrangement joins TRBV4-2 to TRBJ2-3; D is unresolved. The V and J ends lost 1 base and 10 bases respectively, with 18 bases between them. The CDR3 length is 15 residues. CDR1 is LGHNA and CDR2 is YNFKEQ in the germline V gene. CDR3 DNA: TGTGCCAGCAGCCAAGCCCTCCTCCTAAGTAGCTCGCAGTATTTT. Its protein is CASSQALLLSSSQYF.

The rearrangement joins TRBV20-1 to TRBJ1-2; TRBD1 matches 9 bases. V dropped 4 bases and J dropped 8; count of bases not matched to a gene: 5. Germline V gene sequence: CDR1 DFQATT, CDR2 SNEGSKA (reference sequence). There are 12 residues in the CDR3. In nucleotides, the CDR3 is TGCAGTGCTACGGGACAGGGCATCGGCTACACCTTC. It specifies CSATGQGIGYTF.

CDR3 loop: CASSQGAASNQPQHF. CDR3 DNA: TGCGCCAGCAGCCAAGGAGCCGCGAGCAATCAGCCCCAGCATTTT. The chain uses TRBV4-3 and TRBJ1-5; D call uncertain. The V gene's germline CDR1 is LGHNA and CDR2 YSLEER. Trimming took 1 base from V and 1 from J, leaving 8 bases between them. This CDR3 has 15 amino acids.

In its sample, this clonotype was seen a few times. This rearrangement joins TRBV6-2 or TRBV6-3 to TRBJ2-6; a weak D match, TRBD2 (6 bases). There are 16 residues in the CDR3. Germline V gene lookup returns CDR1 MNHEY and CDR2 SVGEGT. Trimming cost V 7 bases and J 2 bases, with 15 bases left between them. The CDR3 is CASIDPGVAGANVLTF. For the CDR3, the DNA is TGTGCCAGCATCGACCCGGGGGTTGCTGGGGCCAACGTCCTGACTTTC.

This clonotype was counted at least ten times. The rearrangement uses TRBV5-1 and TRBJ2-7; 8 positions match TRBD2. V was clipped by 3 bases and J by 7 bases; unmatched bases: 9. Germline CDR1 and CDR2: SGHRS and YFSETQ. The CDR3 has 14 amino acids. The CDR3 is CASSSYGGAWEQYF. The CDR3, as DNA: TGCGCCAGCAGCTCCTACGGGGGGGCCTGGGAGCAGTACTTC.

This clonotype was recorded at least ten times. This chain connects TRBV5-1 to TRBJ2-5; 7 bases agree with TRBD2. From germline, CDR1 is SGHRS and CDR2 YFSETQ. With 4 bases clipped from V and 3 bases from J, the junction kept 9 bases outside the gene matches. This CDR3 region has 15 residues. The CDR3 spells CASSLRGGGEETQYF. The DNA of the CDR3 is TGCGCCAGCAGCCTCCGCGGGGGAGGCGAAGAGACCCAGTACTTC.

There are a few counts of this clonotype. Germline is not matched at one junction end, which may reflect a read error. The CDR3 DNA follows: TGTGCCACCCGCAGGGGACAGGGCACAGATACGCAGTATTTT. Protein: CATRRGQGTDTQYF. The chain joins TRBV15 to TRBJ2-3; 8 nucleotides line up with TRBD1. There are 14 residues in the CDR3. In germline, CDR1 is LNHNV, CDR2 YYDKDF (reference sequence).

This clonotype was recorded a few times. This chain links TRBV29-1 with TRBJ2-2, with D maybe TRBD1 (6 bases). The CDR3 spans 13 residues. Germline-derived CDR1 and CDR2 are SQVTM and ANQGSEA. The V end was cut by 7 bases, the J end by 4 bases, with 13 bases between. CDR3 sequence (DNA): TGCAGCGGCCTCAGGGGCCTCACCGGGGAGCTGTTTTTT. It specifies CSGLRGLTGELFF.

A few counts support this clonotype. The chain links TRBV6-2 or TRBV6-3 to TRBJ1-2, with D tentatively TRBD1 (5 bases). The CDR3 has 13 residues. Germline assignment: CDR1 MNHEY and CDR2 SVGEGT. The V end lost 2 bases, the J end lost 5 bases, and 9 bases lay between the germline ends. The CDR3 spells CASSYDGTYGYTF. In DNA form, the CDR3 reads TGTGCCAGCAGTTACGACGGGACTTATGGCTACACCTTC.

This clonotype was found a few times. J is TRBJ2-1 and V is TRBV27, with 9 bases identical to TRBD2. V lost 5 bases and J lost 5; bases outside the gene matches: 4. Germline CDR1 is MNHEY and CDR2 is SMNVEV (reference sequence). The CDR3 has 14 amino acids. The DNA of the CDR3 is TGTGCCAGCAGTCCTAGCGGGGCCGACAATGAGCAGTTCTTC. It is translated as CASSPSGADNEQFF.

The chain has TRBV18 and TRBJ1-3, with D unclear. CDR1 KGHSH and CDR2 LQKENI come from the germline V gene. V lost 2 bases and J lost 2, with 7 bases in between. The CDR3 runs 14 residues. Here the CDR3 reads CASSPTDTGNTIYF. In nucleotides, the CDR3 is TGTGCCAGCTCACCAACCGATACTGGAAACACCATATATTTT.

This clonotype was detected ten times or more. The V call is TRBV18, the J call TRBJ1-1, with D unclear. Trimming removed 0 bases from V and 6 bases from J, with 11 bases in between. Germline V gives CDR1 KGHSH, CDR2 LQKENI. The CDR3 sequence is 14 residues long. The CDR3 loop reads CASSPPNQNPEAFF. The CDR3 DNA is TGTGCCAGCTCACCACCAAATCAAAATCCTGAAGCTTTCTTT.

This clonotype was counted a few times. This chain links TRBV7-9 with TRBJ2-5, with D possibly called TRBD1 or TRBD2 (5 bases each). V was pared by 5 bases and J by 0 bases, with 13 bases between. CDR3 length: 15 residues. Germline CDR1 SEHNR, CDR2 FQNEAQ (reference sequence). CDR3 amino acids: CASSRGRSYQETQYF. The CDR3 bases are TGTGCCAGCAGCCGGGGACGGTCGTACCAAGAGACCCAGTACTTC. Full variable domain (outside the CDR3, taken from reference TRBV7-9 and TRBJ2-5): DTGVSQNPRHKITKRGQNVTFRCDPISEHNRLYWYRQTLGQGPEFLTYFQNEAQLEKSRLLSDRFSAERPKGSFSTLEIQRTEQGDSAMYLCASSRGRSYQETQYFGPGTRLLVL.

This clonotype came up a few times. The V and J genes are TRBV4-1 and TRBJ2-3; D is tentatively TRBD1 or TRBD2 (5 bases each). With 4 bases removed from V and 2 bases from J, the gap between germline ends came to 13 bases. This CDR3 contains 15 residues. Germline CDR1 is MGHRA and CDR2 is YSYEKL. The CDR3 nucleotides are TGCGCCAGCAGCCTCAGGGACGGAGTCACAGATACGCAGTATTTT. The encoded protein is CASSLRDGVTDTQYF.

In its sample, this clonotype was seen a few times. The chain combines TRBV7-9 with TRBJ2-6; the match to TRBD1 covers 8 bases. CDR1 and CDR2 (germline): SEHNR, FQNEAQ (reference sequence). This CDR3 region has 17 residues. V was pared by 5 bases and J by 0 bases, with 6 bases of the junction left unmatched. The CDR3 region is CASSAWTGRSGANVLTF. The CDR3 nucleotides read TGTGCCAGCAGCGCCTGGACAGGGCGCTCTGGGGCCAACGTCCTGACTTTC. Full variable domain (missing parts from reference TRBV7-9 and TRBJ2-6): DTGVSQNPRHKITKRGQNVTFRCDPISEHNRLYWYRQTLGQGPEFLTYFQNEAQLEKSRLLSDRFSAERPKGSFSTLEIQRTEQGDSAMYLCASSAWTGRSGANVLTFGAGSRLTVL.

This clonotype was counted a few times. The V gene is TRBV6-6, the J gene TRBJ2-1; D possibly corresponds to TRBD2 (6 bases). CDR3 length equals 13 residues. In germline, CDR1 is MNHNY, CDR2 SVGAGI (reference sequence). Trimming cost V 2 bases and J 8 bases, with 10 bases left between them. As DNA, the CDR3 is TGTGCCAGCAGTTACCGGGAGAGGGATGAGCAGTTCTTC. Its translation is CASSYRERDEQFF.

This clonotype was counted only a few times. The genes are TRBV11-2 and TRBJ1-2; 7 positions agree with TRBD1. There are 14 residues in the CDR3. Germline V lookup: CDR1 SGHAT, CDR2 FQNNGV. J gave up 10 bases and V 0 bases, and 8 bases lay outside the gene matches. The CDR3 DNA reads TGTGCCAGCAGCTTAGACTTCGGACAGGACATCTACACCTTC. Translation: CASSLDFGQDIYTF.

The rearrangement uses TRBV4-1 and TRBJ1-3; possible D gene TRBD1, 5 bases. The CDR3 extends over 18 amino acids. The germline gives CDR1 MGHRA, CDR2 YSYEKL. Deletions cut 0 bases from V and 0 bases from J, with 15 bases between. The chain's CDR3 is CASSQDPWGTRSGNTIYF. The CDR3, as DNA: TGCGCCAGCAGCCAAGATCCATGGGGGACCCGCTCTGGAAACACCATATATTTT.

The gene calls are TRBV5-1 and TRBJ2-2, with D possibly matching TRBD2 (5 bases). The CDR3 runs 14 residues. CDR1 is SGHRS, CDR2 YFSETQ, per germline. V lost 6 bases to trimming and J lost 1 base, with 10 bases between them. In nucleotides, the CDR3 is TGCGCCAGCACCGATCGGGGGAACACCGGGGAGCTGTTTTTT. Its translation: CASTDRGNTGELFF.

The chain employs TRBV28 and TRBJ1-6; the D gene is possibly TRBD1 (6 bases). Germline CDR1 reads MDHEN; CDR2 reads SYDVKM. The CDR3 extends over 13 amino acids. Trimming pared 3 bases from V and 9 bases from J, leaving 9 bases between. The CDR3 loop reads CASSLPGVSPLHF. The CDR3 DNA reads TGTGCCAGCAGTTTGCCAGGGGTTTCACCCCTCCACTTT.

The table lists this clonotype with many counts. The rearrangement links TRBV5-1 to TRBJ1-2; D unresolved. Germline-derived CDR1 and CDR2 are SGHRS and YFSETQ. The V gene lost 3 bases and the J gene lost 3 bases, with 15 bases spanning the gap. The CDR3 contains 15 residues. The CDR3 sequence is CASSSSVGGDYGYTF. Written as DNA, the CDR3 is TGCGCCAGCAGCTCTTCCGTGGGAGGAGACTATGGCTACACCTTC.

This clonotype was seen a few times. The chain couples TRBV15 to TRBJ2-1, with TRBD1 matching over 7 bases. CDR1 and CDR2 (germline): LNHNV, YYDKDF (reference sequence). CDR3 length: 14 amino acids. V lost 9 bases to trimming and J lost 3 bases; unmatched junction nucleotides: 8. CDR3 coding DNA: TGTGCCACGGCCGCCGGGACAGTCTACAATGAGCAGTTCTTC. This encodes CATAAGTVYNEQFF. Looking up the rest from reference TRBV15 and TRBJ2-1 gives the full variable domain: DAMVIQNPRYQVTQFGKPVTLSCSQTLNHNVMYWYQQKSSQAPKLLFHYYDKDFNNEADTPDNFQSRRPNTSFCFLDIRSPGLGDTAMYLCATAAGTVYNEQFFGPGTRLTVL.

This clonotype was counted only a few times. The rearrangement links TRBV7-2 to TRBJ2-4; D is uncertain. The CDR3 covers 13 residues. Trimming stripped 5 bases from V and 14 bases from J, with 19 bases between. The germline V gene encodes CDR1 SGHTA and CDR2 FQGNSA. The CDR3 DNA reads TGTGCCAGCAGCCCCCAGACCCGCCTAAGAAAGTACTTC. This sequence encodes CASSPQTRLRKYF.

This clonotype was observed a few times. The V and J genes are TRBV5-1 and TRBJ1-2, with TRBD1 matching over 7 bases. Germline lookup yields CDR1 SGHRS and CDR2 YFSETQ. The CDR3 sequence is 14 residues long. V was pared by 0 bases and J by 5 bases, with 4 bases of the junction left unmatched. The chain's CDR3 is CASSLGRQGYGYTF. CDR3 coding DNA: TGCGCCAGCAGCTTGGGAAGACAGGGATATGGCTACACCTTC.

This clonotype has a count of ten or more. The chain employs TRBV20-1 and TRBJ2-5, with 10 bases identical to TRBD2. V shed 1 base, J shed 2 bases, and the junction held 10 bases outside the gene matches. The CDR3 length is 17 residues. Germline CDR1 DFQATT, CDR2 SNEGSKA (reference sequence). CDR3 sequence (DNA): TGCAGTGCTAGAGTTTGGGGCCTAGCGGGGGAACAAGAGACCCAGTACTTC. Translating gives CSARVWGLAGEQETQYF.

This chain uses TRBV7-3 with TRBJ2-1, with 8 bases matching TRBD1. This CDR3 contains 15 residues. V shed 1 base, J shed 7 bases, and the junction held 6 bases outside the gene matches. Looked up from germline, CDR1 is SGHTA and CDR2 is FQGTGA. In nucleotides, the CDR3 is TGTGCCAGCAGCTTAAGGGCCACAGGGGGGAATGAGCAGTTCTTC. It yields the protein CASSLRATGGNEQFF. Using reference TRBV7-3 and TRBJ2-1 for the parts outside the CDR3, the full variable domain is GAGVSQTPSNKVTEKGKYVELRCDPISGHTALYWYRQSLGQGPEFLIYFQGTGAADDSGLPNDRFFAVRPEGSVSTLKIQRTERGDSAVYLCASSLRATGGNEQFFGPGTRLTVL.

This clonotype has just a few counts. The chain recombines TRBV4-2 with TRBJ2-5; D uncertain. The CDR3 totals 14 residues. Germline V gene sequence: CDR1 LGHNA, CDR2 YNFKEQ. V was cut by 1 base and J by 4 bases, with 10 bases left in between. The CDR3 spells CASSQVQALETQYF. In nucleotides, the CDR3 is TGTGCCAGCAGCCAAGTCCAGGCCTTAGAGACCCAGTACTTC.

The gene calls are TRBV4-3 and TRBJ1-6; no clear D. V was pared by 2 bases and J by 9 bases, with 14 bases between. The CDR3 is 15 amino acids. CDR1 is LGHNA and CDR2 is YSLEER in the germline V gene. The CDR3 DNA is TGCGCCAGCAGCCAATCGTATGGGAACAGTTCACCCCTCCACTTT. As protein: CASSQSYGNSSPLHF.

This clonotype was counted at least ten times. The chain uses TRBV7-9 and TRBJ1-5; D is undetermined. The length of the CDR3 is 15 residues. V lost 1 base and J 2 bases, leaving 9 bases between the germline ends. From germline, CDR1 is SEHNR and CDR2 FQNEAQ (reference sequence). The CDR3 is CASSLGGLGNQPQHF. The DNA for the CDR3 is TGTGCCAGCAGCTTAGGAGGGCTCGGCAATCAGCCCCAGCATTTT.

This clonotype was observed a handful of times. J is TRBJ2-1 and V is TRBV4-3; a possible D gene is TRBD2 (5 bases). Trimming cost V 2 bases and J 2 bases, with 16 bases left between them. Looked up from germline, CDR1 is LGHNA and CDR2 is YSLEER. This CDR3 is 17 amino acids long. CDR3 region: CASSQSCAGGPYNEQFF. In DNA, the CDR3 is TGCGCCAGCAGCCAATCTTGCGCAGGAGGCCCCTACAATGAGCAGTTCTTC.